The clone carrying this T cell receptor (beta chain) appeared many times. Its specificity is not known. This specimen comes from a study of CD8 T cells in ankylosing spondylitis. Study-wide findings and caveats: What appeared characteristic of ankylosing spondylitis blood was a TCR beta motif of several highly homologous variants. It was reported that disease-linked clones were significantly enriched in matched ankylosing spondylitis synovial fluid. Disease-linked clones were found to be CD8+ and relatively rare in peripheral blood.

The germline V gene has CDR1 SEHNR and CDR2 FQNEAQ (reference sequence). There are 16 residues in the CDR3. Trimming took 5 bases from V and 1 from J; bases not matched to a gene: 10. Generation of TCR beta libraries employed quantitative 5'-RACE incorporating molecular barcodes. TCRdb redid the calling of the 5' RACE reads with MiXCR, one entry per CDR3 protein. The sample includes approximately 140,000 distinct CDR3 sequences, more than 15% of them seen just once. V and J are TRBV7-9 and TRBJ2-5; 7 nucleotides match TRBD1. This sequence originates from a male donor with ankylosing spondylitis. Source material: blood, either unsorted or a sorted T cell fraction (not recorded which). Written as DNA, the CDR3 is TGTGCCAGCAGCCCACGTCTAGGACAGGCCCAAGAGACCCAGTACTTC. This gives the protein CASSPRLGQAQETQYF.